The 5 T cell receptor beta chains given below trace back to one sample, sequenced in a study of T-cell reconstitution after alpha-beta-depleted transplantation in children. As it was prepared, the TCRbeta library received unique molecular identifiers. MiXCR, applied by TCRdb to the PCR reads, yields one record per CDR3 protein. The sample consists of a few hundred thousand distinct CDR3 sequences, approximately 30% of them appearing once. The source was PBMCs, collected before TCRalphabeta/CD19-depleted stem cell transplant. Receptor source: a boy under three years old with Wiskott-Aldrich syndrome, due to receive a stem cell transplant.

The chain is built from TRBV14 and TRBJ2-3, with 7 bases fitting TRBD2. CDR1 and CDR2 (germline): SGHDN, FVKESK. The CDR3 spans 19 residues. V dropped 5 bases and J dropped 4; count of bases not matched to a gene: 21. This chain's CDR3 is CASSKQARIMAGVADTQYF. CDR3 sequence (DNA): TGTGCCAGCAGCAAACAAGCGAGAATCATGGCGGGAGTAGCAGATACGCAGTATTTT.

This clonotype was seen a handful of times. The CDR3 DNA is TGTGCCAGCAGTCCCCTGGACAGTCAAGAGACCCAGTACTTC. It specifies CASSPLDSQETQYF. This chain connects TRBV28 to TRBJ2-5, with D maybe TRBD1 (6 bases). V was cut by 5 bases and J by 2 bases, with 12 bases left in between. The germline CDR1 and CDR2 sequences are MDHEN and SYDVKM. CDR3 length: 14 amino acids.

This chain connects TRBV3-1 to TRBJ2-7; TRBD1 matches 8 bases. Germline V gene lookup returns CDR1 LGHDT and CDR2 YNNKEL (reference sequence). The CDR3 contains 15 residues. Trimming took 3 bases from V and 5 from J; bases not matched to a gene: 9. CDR3 amino acids: CASSQGQGAFHEQYF. DNA for the CDR3: TGTGCCAGCAGCCAGGGTCAGGGGGCGTTCCACGAGCAGTACTTC.

This clonotype was observed a few times. The rearrangement uses TRBV20-1 and TRBJ2-3, with TRBD2 identical over 9 bases. V dropped 2 bases and J dropped 3; count of bases not matched to a gene: 9. In germline, CDR1 is DFQATT, CDR2 SNEGSKA (reference sequence). The CDR3 has 16 residues. The CDR3 region is CSARLPGLAGTDTQYF. The CDR3 DNA sequence: TGCAGTGCTAGACTTCCCGGGCTAGCGGGAACAGATACGCAGTATTTT.

The chain uses TRBV12-3 or TRBV12-4 and TRBJ2-2; 9 bases fit TRBD2. Unmatched junction bases numbered 5, after V lost 2 bases and J lost 7 bases. The CDR3 has 15 residues. CDR3 loop: CASSLLSGSHGELFF. CDR3 coding DNA: TGTGCCAGCAGTTTACTTAGCGGGAGTCACGGGGAGCTGTTTTTT.